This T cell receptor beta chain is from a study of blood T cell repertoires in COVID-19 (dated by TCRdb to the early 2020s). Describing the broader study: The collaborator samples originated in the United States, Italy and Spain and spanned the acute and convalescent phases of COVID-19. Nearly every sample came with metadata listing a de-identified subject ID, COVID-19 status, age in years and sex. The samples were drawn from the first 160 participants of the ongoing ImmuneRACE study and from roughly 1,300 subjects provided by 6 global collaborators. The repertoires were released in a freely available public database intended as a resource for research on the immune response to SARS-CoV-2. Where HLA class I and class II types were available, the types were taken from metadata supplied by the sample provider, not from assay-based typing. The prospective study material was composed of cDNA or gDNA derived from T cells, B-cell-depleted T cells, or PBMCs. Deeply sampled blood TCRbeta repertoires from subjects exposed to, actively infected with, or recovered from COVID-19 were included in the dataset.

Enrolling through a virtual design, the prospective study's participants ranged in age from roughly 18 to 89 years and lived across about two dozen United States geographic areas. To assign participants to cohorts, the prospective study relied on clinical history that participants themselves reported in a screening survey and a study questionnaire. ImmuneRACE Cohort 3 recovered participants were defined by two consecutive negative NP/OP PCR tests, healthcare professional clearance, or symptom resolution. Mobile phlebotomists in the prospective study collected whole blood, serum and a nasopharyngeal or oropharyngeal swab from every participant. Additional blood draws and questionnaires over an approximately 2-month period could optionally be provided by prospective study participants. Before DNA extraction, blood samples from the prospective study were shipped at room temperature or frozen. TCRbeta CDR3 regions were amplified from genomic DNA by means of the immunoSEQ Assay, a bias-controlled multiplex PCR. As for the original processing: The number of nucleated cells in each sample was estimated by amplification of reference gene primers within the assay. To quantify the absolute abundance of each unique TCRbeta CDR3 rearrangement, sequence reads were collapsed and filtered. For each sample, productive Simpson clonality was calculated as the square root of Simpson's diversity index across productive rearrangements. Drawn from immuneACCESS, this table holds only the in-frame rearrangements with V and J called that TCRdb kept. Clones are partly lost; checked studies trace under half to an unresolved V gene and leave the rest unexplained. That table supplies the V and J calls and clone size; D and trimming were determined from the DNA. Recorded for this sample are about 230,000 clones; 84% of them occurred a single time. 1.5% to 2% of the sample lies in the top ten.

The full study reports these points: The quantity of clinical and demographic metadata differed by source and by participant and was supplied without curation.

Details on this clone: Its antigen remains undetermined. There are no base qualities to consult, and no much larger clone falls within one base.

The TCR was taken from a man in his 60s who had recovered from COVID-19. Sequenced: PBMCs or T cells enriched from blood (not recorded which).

For the CDR3, the sequence is CASRTGGMNTEAFF. The DNA sequence follows: TGTGCCAGCAGGACAGGGGGGATGAACACTGAAGCTTTCTTT. The chain joins TRBV2 to TRBJ1-1; 9 of the junction bases match TRBD1. Sequences SNHLY (CDR1) and FYNNEI (CDR2) are obtained from the germline V gene. Germline trimming: 6 bases from V, 0 bases from J; junction bases outside gene matches: 2. Counted from cysteine to phenylalanine, this CDR3 has 14 amino acids. The entry retains the CDR3 DNA only, 42 bases that are in frame from base 1.